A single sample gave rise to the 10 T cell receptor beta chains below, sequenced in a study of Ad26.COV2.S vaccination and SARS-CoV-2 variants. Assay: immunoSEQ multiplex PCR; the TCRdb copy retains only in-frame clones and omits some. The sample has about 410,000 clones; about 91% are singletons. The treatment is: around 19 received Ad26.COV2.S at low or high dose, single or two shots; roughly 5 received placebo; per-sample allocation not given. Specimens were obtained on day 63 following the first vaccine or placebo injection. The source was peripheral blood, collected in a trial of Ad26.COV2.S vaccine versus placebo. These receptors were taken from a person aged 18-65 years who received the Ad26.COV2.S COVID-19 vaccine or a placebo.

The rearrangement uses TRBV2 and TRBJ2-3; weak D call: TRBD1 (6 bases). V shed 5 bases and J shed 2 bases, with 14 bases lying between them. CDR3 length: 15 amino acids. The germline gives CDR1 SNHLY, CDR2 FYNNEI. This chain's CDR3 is CASSLGGTVTDTQYF. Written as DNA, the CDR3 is TGTGCCAGCAGTCTAGGGGGAACTGTCACAGATACGCAGTATTTT.

The CDR3 spells CASSSSGAGGTPLHF. The CDR3 nucleotides are TGCGCCAGCAGCTCCTCAGGGGCCGGCGGGACACCCCTCCACTTT. The rearrangement uses TRBV5-1 and TRBJ1-6, with D perhaps TRBD1 (6 bases). The length of the CDR3 is 15 residues. Germline V gives CDR1 SGHRS, CDR2 YFSETQ. V dropped 3 bases and J dropped 11 bases, with 18 bases sitting between them.

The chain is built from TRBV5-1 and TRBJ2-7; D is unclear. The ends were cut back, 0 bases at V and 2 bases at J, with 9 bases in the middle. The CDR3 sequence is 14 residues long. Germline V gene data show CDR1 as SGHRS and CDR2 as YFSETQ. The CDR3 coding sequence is TGCGCCAGCAGCTTGGGAGCGTTGACCTACGAGCAGTACTTC. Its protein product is CASSLGALTYEQYF.

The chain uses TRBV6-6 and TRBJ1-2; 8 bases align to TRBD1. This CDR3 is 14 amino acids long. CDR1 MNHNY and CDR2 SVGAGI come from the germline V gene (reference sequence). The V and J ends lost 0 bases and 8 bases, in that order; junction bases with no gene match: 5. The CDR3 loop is CASSYSQGAVGYTF. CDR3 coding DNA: TGTGCCAGCAGTTACTCCCAGGGGGCGGTAGGCTACACCTTC.

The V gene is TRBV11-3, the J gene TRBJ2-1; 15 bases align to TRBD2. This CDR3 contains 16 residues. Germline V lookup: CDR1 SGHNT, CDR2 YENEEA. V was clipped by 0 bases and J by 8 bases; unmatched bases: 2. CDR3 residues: CASSLEGLAGGHEQFF. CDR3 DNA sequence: TGTGCCAGCAGCTTAGAGGGACTAGCGGGAGGACATGAGCAGTTCTTC.

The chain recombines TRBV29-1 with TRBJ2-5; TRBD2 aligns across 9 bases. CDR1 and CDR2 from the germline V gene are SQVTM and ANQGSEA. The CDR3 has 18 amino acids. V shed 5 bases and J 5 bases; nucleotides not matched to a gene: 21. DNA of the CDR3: TGCAGCGTTCTCTTCCCCCCGACCGGGACTAGCCGCCTGGAGACCCAGTACTTC. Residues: CSVLFPPTGTSRLETQYF. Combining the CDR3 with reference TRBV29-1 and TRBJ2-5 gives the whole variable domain SAVISQKPSRDICQRGTSLTIQCQVDSQVTMMFWYRQQPGQSLTLIATANQGSEATYESGFVIDKFPISRPNLTFSTLTVSNMSPEDSSIYLCSVLFPPTGTSRLETQYFGPGTRLLVL.

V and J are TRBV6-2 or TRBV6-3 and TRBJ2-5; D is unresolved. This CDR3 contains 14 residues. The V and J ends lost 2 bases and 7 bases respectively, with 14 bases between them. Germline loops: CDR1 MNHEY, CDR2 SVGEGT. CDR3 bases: TGTGCCAGCAGTTACAGCCTTCGCTCAGGGACCCAGTACTTC. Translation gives CASSYSLRSGTQYF.

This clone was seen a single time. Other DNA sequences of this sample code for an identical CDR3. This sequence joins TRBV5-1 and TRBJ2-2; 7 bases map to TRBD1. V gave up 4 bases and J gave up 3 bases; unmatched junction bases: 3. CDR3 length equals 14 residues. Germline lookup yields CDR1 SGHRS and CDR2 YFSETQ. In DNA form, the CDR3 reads TGCGCCAGCAGCAGACAGGGAGACACCGGGGAGCTGTTTTTT. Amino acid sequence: CASSRQGDTGELFF.

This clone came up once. CDR3 in amino acids: CASSLESDTGELFF. The CDR3 nucleotides read TGTGCCAGCAGCTTGGAATCAGACACCGGGGAGCTGTTTTTT. The chain employs TRBV5-4 and TRBJ2-2; D is undetermined. Germline V gene sequence: CDR1 SGHNT, CDR2 YYREEE (reference sequence). Trimming removed 0 bases from V and 3 bases from J, with 6 bases in between. The CDR3 is 14 residues long.

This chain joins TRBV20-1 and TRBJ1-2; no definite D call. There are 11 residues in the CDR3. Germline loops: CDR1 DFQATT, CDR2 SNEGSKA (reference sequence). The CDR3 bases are TGCAGCCCTTTCGGCTCGTATGGCTACACCTTC. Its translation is CSPFGSYGYTF.